The 8 T cell receptor beta chains below were found in one sample sequenced in a study of regulatory T cells in long-lasting Graves disease. Time point described: persistent/refractory GD, antithyroid drugs over 5 years with positive TRAb. After RNA was extracted from PBMCs, the TCR library was made from it. HTBI primers from iRepertoire and Arm-PCR of CDR3 regions yielded the TCR beta libraries. Via MiXCR, TCRdb re-called the multiplex PCR reads, giving one row per CDR3 protein. The sample lists 350,000 to 500,000 distinct CDR3 sequences; 20% to 25% were seen once. Sequencing was performed on peripheral blood mononuclear cells (PBMCs), taken when the disease was refractory, from a patient treated with antithyroid drugs. The source is a female donor with Graves disease.

Only a few counts were recorded for this clonotype. The chain couples TRBV20-1 to TRBJ2-4; 8 positions agree with TRBD1. Trimming took 1 base from V and 5 from J; bases not matched to a gene: 7. The CDR3 spans 15 residues. Germline assignment: CDR1 DFQATT and CDR2 SNEGSKA (reference sequence). CDR3 bases: TGCAGTGCTAGAGTGATGGACAGGGCCGAAAACATTCAGTACTTC. This codes for CSARVMDRAENIQYF.

The chain is built from TRBV28 and TRBJ2-1; 10 bases map to TRBD2. Germline loops: CDR1 MDHEN, CDR2 SYDVKM. CDR3 length: 15 residues. J lost 11 bases, V lost 4 bases, and 11 bases had no gene match. As DNA, the CDR3 is TGTGCCAGCAGTTCCCCCAGCGGGAGGGCCAACCAGCAGTTCTTC. This codes for CASSSPSGRANQQFF.

This chain connects TRBV19 to TRBJ2-7; TRBD1 is a possible D gene (7 bases). The CDR3 totals 15 residues. Trimming took off 3 bases at V and 0 bases at J, with 12 bases between the two ends. The germline V gene has CDR1 LNHDA and CDR2 SQIVND (reference sequence). CDR3 protein: CASSIGGQSSYEQYF. The CDR3 region has the DNA TGTGCCAGTAGTATCGGGGGACAGAGCTCCTACGAGCAGTACTTC.

The gene calls are TRBV28 and TRBJ2-3, with 12 nucleotides matching TRBD2. CDR1 and CDR2 (germline): MDHEN, SYDVKM. Losses at the gene ends were 4 bases for V and 5 bases for J; bases not matched to a gene: 7. The CDR3 is made up of 16 amino acids. The chain's CDR3 is CASSSRLAGERDTQYF. DNA for the CDR3: TGTGCCAGCAGTTCTCGACTAGCGGGAGAGCGAGATACGCAGTATTTT.

This clonotype was counted ten times or more. J is TRBJ2-2 and V is TRBV29-1, with D perhaps matching TRBD1 (6 bases). V was pared by 2 bases and J by 4 bases, with 8 bases between. Germline CDR1 SQVTM, CDR2 ANQGSEA. This CDR3 is 13 amino acids long. CDR3 in amino acids: CSVERTATGELFF. DNA of the CDR3: TGCAGCGTTGAACGGACAGCCACCGGGGAGCTGTTTTTT.

The rearrangement links TRBV20-1 to TRBJ2-7; 14 nucleotides match TRBD2. The CDR3 is made up of 16 amino acids. After removal of 2 bases from V and 0 bases from J, the junction contained 3 bases not matched to a gene. Germline V gene data show CDR1 as DFQATT and CDR2 as SNEGSKA (reference sequence). CDR3 protein: CSARKGLAGDSYEQYF. The CDR3 nucleotides read TGCAGTGCTAGAAAGGGACTAGCGGGAGACTCCTACGAGCAGTACTTC.

This clonotype was seen ten or more times. The chain links TRBV29-1 to TRBJ2-7, with a tentative D call TRBD1 (6 bases). V lost 6 bases to trimming and J lost 2 bases, with 8 bases between them. CDR3 length: 11 residues. In germline, CDR1 is SQVTM, CDR2 ANQGSEA. CDR3 protein: CSVGTPYEQYF. CDR3 nucleotide sequence: TGCAGCGTCGGGACACCCTACGAGCAGTACTTC.

The V call is TRBV20-1, the J call TRBJ2-7, with D uncertain. This CDR3 is built from 14 residues. CDR1 and CDR2 from the germline V gene are DFQATT and SNEGSKA (reference sequence). V was trimmed by 6 bases and J by 4 bases, leaving 19 bases between them. The CDR3 loop reads CSADRPAYDYEQYF. DNA for the CDR3: TGCAGTGCCGACCGACCCGCGTATGATTACGAGCAGTACTTC.